This TCR beta chain stems from a study of CD8+CD57+ T cells in acquired aplastic anemia. Study-level background: Average DNA yield from sorted CD4+ and CD8+ cells was around 3.2 ug. Regarding the study as a whole: Sharing between patients and controls was observed for some 27 CD8+ CDR3 sequences. Between patients and controls, CD8+ Simpson's diversity did not vary significantly.

Genomic DNA, the template, was used for profiling of the TCR beta VDJ and CDR3. TCRdb re-analysed the reads in MiXCR, keeping a single row per CDR3 protein. The sample lists 400,000 to 500,000 distinct CDR3 sequences, 65% to 80% occurring once. Germline V CDR1 and CDR2: SGHDT, YYEEEE. V dropped 5 bases and J dropped 6; count of bases not matched to a gene: 12. The CDR3 is 15 amino acids. Ten or more counts support this clonotype. Antigen: not known. The chain has TRBV5-6 and TRBJ2-7, with TRBD1 matching over 9 bases. The TCR originated in a human donor in good health, serving as a control. Sequencing was performed on sorted CD4+, CD8+, or CD8+CD57+ T cells (not recorded which) from PBMCs. DNA for the CDR3: TGTGCCAGCAGTACACAGGGGGCGTACGGGAGCGAGCAGTACTTC. Translating it yields CASSTQGAYGSEQYF. Complete variable domain (other parts from reference TRBV5-6 and TRBJ2-7): DAGVTQSPTHLIKTRGQQVTLRCSPKSGHDTVSWYQQALGQGPQFIFQYYEEEERQRGNFPDRFSGHQFPNYSSELNVNALLLGDSALYLCASSTQGAYGSEQYFGPGTRLTVT.